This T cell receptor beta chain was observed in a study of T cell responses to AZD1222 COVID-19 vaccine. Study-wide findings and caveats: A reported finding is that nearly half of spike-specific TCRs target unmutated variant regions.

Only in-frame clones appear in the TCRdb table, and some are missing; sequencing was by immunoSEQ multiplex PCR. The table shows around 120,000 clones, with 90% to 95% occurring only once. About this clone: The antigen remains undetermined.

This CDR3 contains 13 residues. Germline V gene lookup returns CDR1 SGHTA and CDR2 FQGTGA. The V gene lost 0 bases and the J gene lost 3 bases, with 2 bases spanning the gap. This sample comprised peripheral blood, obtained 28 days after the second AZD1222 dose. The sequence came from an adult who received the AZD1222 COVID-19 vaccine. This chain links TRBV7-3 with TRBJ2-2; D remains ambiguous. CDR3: CASSLTDTGELFF. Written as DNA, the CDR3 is TGTGCCAGCAGCTTAACGGACACCGGGGAGCTGTTTTTT.